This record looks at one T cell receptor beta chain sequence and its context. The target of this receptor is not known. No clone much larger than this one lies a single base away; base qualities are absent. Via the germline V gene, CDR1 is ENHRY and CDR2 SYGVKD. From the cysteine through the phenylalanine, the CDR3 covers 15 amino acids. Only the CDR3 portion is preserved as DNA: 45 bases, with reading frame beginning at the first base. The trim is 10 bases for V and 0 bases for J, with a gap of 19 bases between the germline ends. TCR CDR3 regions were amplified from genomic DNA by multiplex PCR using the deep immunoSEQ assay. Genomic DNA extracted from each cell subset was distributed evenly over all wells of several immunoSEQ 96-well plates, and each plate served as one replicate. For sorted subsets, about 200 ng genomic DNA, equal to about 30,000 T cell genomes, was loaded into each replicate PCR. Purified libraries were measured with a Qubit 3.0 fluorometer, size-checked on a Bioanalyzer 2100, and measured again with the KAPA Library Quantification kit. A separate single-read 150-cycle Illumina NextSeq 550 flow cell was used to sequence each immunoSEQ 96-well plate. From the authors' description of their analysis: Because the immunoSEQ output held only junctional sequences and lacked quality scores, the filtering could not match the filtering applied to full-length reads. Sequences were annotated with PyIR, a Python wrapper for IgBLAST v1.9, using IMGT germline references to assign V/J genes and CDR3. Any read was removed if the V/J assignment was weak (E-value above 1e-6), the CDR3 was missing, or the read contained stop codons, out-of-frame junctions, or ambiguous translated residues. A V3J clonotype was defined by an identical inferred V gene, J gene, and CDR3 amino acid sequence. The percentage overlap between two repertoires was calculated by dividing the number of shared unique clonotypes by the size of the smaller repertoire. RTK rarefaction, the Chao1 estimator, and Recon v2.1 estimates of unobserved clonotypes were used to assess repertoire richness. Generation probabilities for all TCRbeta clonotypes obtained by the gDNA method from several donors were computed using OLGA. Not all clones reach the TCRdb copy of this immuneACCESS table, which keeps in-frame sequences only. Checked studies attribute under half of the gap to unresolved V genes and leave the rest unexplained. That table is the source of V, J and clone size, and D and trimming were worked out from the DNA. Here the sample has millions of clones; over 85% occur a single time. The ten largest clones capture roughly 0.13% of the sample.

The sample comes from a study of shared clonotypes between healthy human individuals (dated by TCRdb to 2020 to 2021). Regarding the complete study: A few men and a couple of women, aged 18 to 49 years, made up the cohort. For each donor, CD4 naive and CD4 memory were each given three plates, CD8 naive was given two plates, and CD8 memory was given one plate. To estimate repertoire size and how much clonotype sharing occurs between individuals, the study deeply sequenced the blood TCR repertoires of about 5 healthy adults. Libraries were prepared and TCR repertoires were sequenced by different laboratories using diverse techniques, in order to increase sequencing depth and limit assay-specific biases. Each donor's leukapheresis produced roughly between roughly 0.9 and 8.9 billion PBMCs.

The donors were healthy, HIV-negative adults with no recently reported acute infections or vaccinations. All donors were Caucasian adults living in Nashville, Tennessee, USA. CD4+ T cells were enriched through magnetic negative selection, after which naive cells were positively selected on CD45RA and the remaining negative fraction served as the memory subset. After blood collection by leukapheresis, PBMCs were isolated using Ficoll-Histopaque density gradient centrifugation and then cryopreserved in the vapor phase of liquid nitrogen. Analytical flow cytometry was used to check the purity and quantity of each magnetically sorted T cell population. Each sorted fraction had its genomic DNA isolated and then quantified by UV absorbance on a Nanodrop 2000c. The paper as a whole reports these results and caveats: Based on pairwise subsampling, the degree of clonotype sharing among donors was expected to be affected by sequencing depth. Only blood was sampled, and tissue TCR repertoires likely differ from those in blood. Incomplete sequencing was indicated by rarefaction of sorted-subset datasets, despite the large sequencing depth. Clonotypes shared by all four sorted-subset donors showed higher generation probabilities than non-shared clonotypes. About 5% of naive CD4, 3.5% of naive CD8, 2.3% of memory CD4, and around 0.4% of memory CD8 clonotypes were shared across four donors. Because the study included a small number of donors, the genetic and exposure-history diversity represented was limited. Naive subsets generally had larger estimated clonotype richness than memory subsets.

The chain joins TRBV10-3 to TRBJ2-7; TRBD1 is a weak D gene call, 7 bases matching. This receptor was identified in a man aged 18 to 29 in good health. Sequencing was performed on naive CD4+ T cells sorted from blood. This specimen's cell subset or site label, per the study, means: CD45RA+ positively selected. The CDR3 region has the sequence CATRGGTESSYEQYF. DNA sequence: TGTGCCACCCGAGGCGGGACAGAGAGCTCCTACGAGCAGTACTTC.